The clone carrying this TCR beta chain was detected only a few times. Using its own MiXCR run on the 5' RACE reads, TCRdb lists one record per CDR3 protein. Among approximately 340,000 distinct CDR3 sequences listed, roughly 15% were seen once. The entry originates in a study of CD8 T cells in ankylosing spondylitis. Trimming removed 0 bases from V and 0 bases from J, with 13 bases in between. The V gene's germline CDR1 is MNHEY and CDR2 SVGAGI. The CDR3 has 17 residues. The TCR was taken from a male donor with ankylosing spondylitis or in good health (not recorded which). Specimen: blood, either unsorted or a sorted T cell fraction (not recorded which). The V call is TRBV6-5, the J call TRBJ2-3, with a possible D match to TRBD2 (5 bases). The CDR3 DNA follows: TGTGCCAGCAGTTACTCGAGTTGGGAGCGGAGCACAGATACGCAGTATTTT. It encodes CASSYSSWERSTDTQYF.